The 25 T cell receptor beta chains below all came from one sample that was sequenced in a study of blood T cell repertoires in COVID-19 (TCRdb year 2020). To prepare the library, the immunoSEQ multiplex PCR assay was applied. Here the immuneACCESS table is served through TCRdb, limited to in-frame sequences with V and J called. Missing clones are a known gap in these copies; in checked studies unresolved V genes cover under half, and the rest lacks a known reason. A total of roughly 120,000 clones appear in this sample, more than 75% of them only once. The ten top clones hold roughly 4.5% of the sample. Sequenced material: peripheral blood. These receptors were obtained from a man between 35 and 55 years old with acute or convalescent COVID-19.

The chain joins TRBV19 to TRBJ1-2; D is possibly TRBD1 (5 bases). Germline values: CDR1 LNHDA, CDR2 SQIVND (reference sequence). The CDR3 sequence is 15 residues long. V was trimmed by 7 bases and J by 2 bases, leaving 17 bases between them. This chain's CDR3 is CASTQRGGPNYGYTF. CDR3 nucleotide sequence: TGTGCCAGTACCCAACGGGGGGGTCCAAACTATGGCTACACCTTC.

V gene TRBV6-5 combines with J gene TRBJ1-2, with unresolved D. With 6 bases removed from V and 2 bases from J, the gap between germline ends came to 10 bases. CDR3 length: 13 amino acids. Germline V CDR1 and CDR2: MNHEY, SVGAGI. The CDR3 nucleotides are TGTGCCAGCAGAGTCACAGAGAACTATGGCTACACCTTC. Protein product: CASRVTENYGYTF.

J is TRBJ2-5 and V is TRBV27, with TRBD2 identical over 11 bases. The J segment lost 7 bases and the V segment lost 5 bases, leaving 15 bases of the junction unmatched. The CDR3 extends over 17 amino acids. In germline, CDR1 is MNHEY, CDR2 SMNVEV (reference sequence). DNA of the CDR3: TGTGCCAGCAGTGGCCCGGGACTAGCGGCAACAGGAGGGACCCAGTACTTC. It translates to CASSGPGLAATGGTQYF.

The sample holds a few counts of this clone. The V and J genes are TRBV30 and TRBJ1-2; a weak D match, TRBD1 (6 bases). Germline CDR1 and CDR2: GTSNPN and SVGIG (reference sequence). The V gene lost 2 bases and the J gene lost 6 bases, with 16 bases spanning the gap. This CDR3 spans 14 amino acids. Here the CDR3 DNA reads TGTGCCTGGAGTATAATTCAGGGGTTCGATGGCTACACCTTC. Translated, it gives CAWSIIQGFDGYTF.

The chain is built from TRBV18 and TRBJ2-5, with a possible D match to TRBD2 (6 bases). Germline V lookup: CDR1 KGHSH, CDR2 LQKENI. This CDR3 spans 15 amino acids. The ends were cut back, 3 bases at V and 2 bases at J, with 13 bases in the middle. The CDR3 region has the DNA TGTGCCAGCTCACCCGGGATGGAGGGGCAAGAGACCCAGTACTTC. Amino acids: CASSPGMEGQETQYF. The full variable domain, in which reference TRBV18 and TRBJ2-5 provide the parts outside the CDR3, is NAGVMQNPRHLVRRRGQEARLRCSPMKGHSHVYWYRQLPEEGLKFMVYLQKENIIDESGMPKERFSAEFPKEGPSILRIQQVVRGDSAAYFCASSPGMEGQETQYFGPGTRLLVL.

This clone appeared a few times. This chain links TRBV7-9 with TRBJ1-6; D unresolved. V was pared by 2 bases and J by 7 bases, with 6 bases between. Germline assignment: CDR1 SEHNR and CDR2 FQNEAQ (reference sequence). The CDR3 consists of 13 residues. The DNA of the CDR3 is TGTGCCAGCAGCTTAACAACCAATTCACCCCTCCACTTT. It yields the protein CASSLTTNSPLHF.

V gene TRBV6-5 combines with J gene TRBJ1-1, with D uncertain. Germline assignment: CDR1 MNHEY and CDR2 SVGAGI. V lost 0 bases and J 2 bases, leaving 7 bases between the germline ends. The CDR3 runs 14 residues. CDR3 bases: TGTGCCAGCAGTTACTCCCCTCCTAACACTGAAGCTTTCTTT. This encodes CASSYSPPNTEAFF.

This chain uses TRBV3-1 (or the pseudogene TRBV3-2) with TRBJ1-1, with D tentatively TRBD1 (5 bases). CDR3 size: 13 residues. CDR1 and CDR2 from the germline V gene are LGHDT and YNNKEL (reference sequence). The V gene lost 5 bases and the J gene lost 1 base, with 8 bases spanning the gap. The CDR3 nucleotides are TGTGCCAGCAGCATGACAGAGAACACTGAAGCTTTCTTT. This codes for CASSMTENTEAFF.

V usage is TRBV30 and J usage is TRBJ1-1, with D hard to call. The CDR3 sequence is 15 residues long. Trimming left V 0 bases short and J 0 bases short, with 11 bases between. Germline CDR1 is GTSNPN and CDR2 is SVGIG (reference sequence). The CDR3 nucleotides read TGTGCCTGGAGTGTACTTGGTACGATGAACACTGAAGCTTTCTTT. Its translation is CAWSVLGTMNTEAFF. The whole variable domain, filled in from reference TRBV30 and TRBJ1-1, reads SQTIHQWPATLVQPVGSPLSLECTVEGTSNPNLYWYRQAAGRGLQLLFYSVGIGQISSEVPQNLSASRPQDRQFILSSKKLLLSDSGFYLCAWSVLGTMNTEAFFGQGTRLTVV.

The chain has TRBV30 and TRBJ2-3; 14 positions match TRBD2. The CDR3 totals 18 residues. Looked up from germline, CDR1 is GTSNPN and CDR2 is SVGIG (reference sequence). J gave up 1 base and V 2 bases, and 8 bases lay outside the gene matches. The CDR3 reads CAWSRTSGGLGGTDTQYF. CDR3 DNA: TGTGCCTGGAGTAGGACTAGCGGGGGGCTGGGAGGCACAGATACGCAGTATTTT.

The V gene is TRBV5-8, the J gene TRBJ1-1, with 10 bases lining up with TRBD1. Germline CDR1 reads SGHTS; CDR2 reads YDEGEE. V lost 5 bases to trimming and J lost 4 bases; unmatched junction nucleotides: 5. The CDR3 contains 14 residues. The CDR3 is CASSFRDRGTEAFF. The CDR3, as DNA: TGTGCCAGCAGTTTCCGGGACAGGGGCACTGAAGCTTTCTTT.

CDR3 sequence reads: CASSQGTANYGYTF. For the CDR3, the DNA is TGCGCCAGCAGCCAAGGGACAGCTAACTATGGCTACACCTTC. V usage is TRBV4-3 and J usage is TRBJ1-2, with D possibly matching TRBD1 (6 bases). CDR3 length: 14 residues. V dropped 1 base and J dropped 0 bases, with 6 bases sitting between them. Per the germline V gene, CDR1 is LGHNA and CDR2 is YSLEER.

The CDR3 DNA follows: TGTGCCAGCAGCTTAGGCCCCGGGACAGGCTACGAGCAGTACTTC. Translated, it gives CASSLGPGTGYEQYF. This sequence joins TRBV13 and TRBJ2-7; 8 nucleotides agree with TRBD1. The CDR3 has 15 amino acids. Germline V gene sequence: CDR1 PRHDT, CDR2 FYEKMQ (reference sequence). V was clipped by 0 bases and J by 3 bases; unmatched bases: 4.

J is TRBJ1-6 and V is TRBV11-3, with D perhaps matching TRBD1 (5 bases). The CDR3 consists of 13 residues. Trimming stripped 4 bases from V and 10 bases from J, with 11 bases between. Germline CDR1 and CDR2: SGHNT and YENEEA. The CDR3 spells CASSSGIGSPLHF. In DNA form, the CDR3 reads TGTGCCAGCAGCTCAGGGATCGGATCACCCCTCCACTTT.

As concerns this clone: Relative to the germline gene, one junction end is altered; a read error may explain this. J is TRBJ2-7 and V is TRBV2; TRBD1 matches 8 bases. Germline CDR1 SNHLY, CDR2 FYNNEI. This CDR3 has 15 residues. CDR3 sequence (DNA): TGTGCCAGCAATGAATATGCGGGACAGGCCTACGAGCAGTACTTC. Encoded protein: CASNEYAGQAYEQYF.

The chain employs TRBV5-1 and TRBJ2-1, with no clear D. Trimming took off 4 bases at V and 8 bases at J, with 10 bases between the two ends. The CDR3 extends over 12 amino acids. CDR1 and CDR2 from the germline V gene are SGHRS and YFSETQ. The CDR3 coding sequence is TGCGCCAGCAGCACGGTTTACCATGAGCAGTTCTTC. Its protein product is CASSTVYHEQFF. The full variable domain, in which reference TRBV5-1 and TRBJ2-1 provide the parts outside the CDR3, is KAGVTQTPRYLIKTRGQQVTLSCSPISGHRSVSWYQQTPGQGLQFLFEYFSETQRNKGNFPGRFSGRQFSNSRSEMNVSTLELGDSALYLCASSTVYHEQFFGPGTRLTVL.

The V and J genes are TRBV5-8 and TRBJ1-5; D call uncertain. Trimming cost V 4 bases and J 15 bases, with 20 bases left between them. The CDR3 contains 13 residues. Germline V gene sequence: CDR1 SGHTS, CDR2 YDEGEE. Here the CDR3 reads CASSEWSGNIRHF. CDR3 DNA sequence: TGTGCCAGCAGCGAATGGTCGGGAAATATACGGCATTTT. The whole variable domain, remainder taken from reference TRBV5-8 and TRBJ1-5, is EAGVTQSPTHLIKTRGQQATLRCSPISGHTSVYWYQQALGLGLQFLLWYDEGEERNRGNFPPRFSGRQFPNYSSELNVNALELEDSALYLCASSEWSGNIRHFGDGTRLSIL.

V usage is TRBV4-2 and J usage is TRBJ1-2; TRBD1 is a possible D gene (6 bases). CDR1 is LGHNA, CDR2 YNFKEQ, per germline. This CDR3 has 16 amino acids. The ends were cut back, 3 bases at V and 0 bases at J, with 14 bases in the middle. Written as DNA, the CDR3 is TGTGCCAGCAGCCATCCTCAGGGGATTACTAACTATGGCTACACCTTC. Translation gives CASSHPQGITNYGYTF.

This chain links TRBV29-1 with TRBJ2-7, with TRBD2 as a possible D gene (6 bases). Germline CDR1 reads SQVTM; CDR2 reads ANQGSEA. This CDR3 has 13 residues. The V end lost 4 bases, the J end lost 5 bases, and 15 bases lay between the germline ends. CDR3 region: CSVGGRSLHEQYF. CDR3 in DNA: TGCAGCGTTGGGGGGAGGTCCCTCCACGAGCAGTACTTC.

The chain links TRBV5-5 to TRBJ2-2, with 8 nucleotides matching TRBD1. The CDR3 runs to 18 residues. Germline-derived CDR1 and CDR2 are SGHKS and YYEKEE (reference sequence). Unmatched junction bases numbered 13, after V lost 6 bases and J lost 0 bases. CDR3 sequence: CASTPWDRSSSNTGELFF. Here the CDR3 DNA reads TGTGCCAGCACCCCCTGGGACAGGTCATCATCGAACACCGGGGAGCTGTTTTTT. Supplemented by reference TRBV5-5 and TRBJ2-2, the full variable domain reads DAGVTQSPTHLIKTRGQQVTLRCSPISGHKSVSWYQQVLGQGPQFIFQYYEKEERGRGNFPDRFSARQFPNYSSELNVNALLLGDSALYLCASTPWDRSSSNTGELFFGEGSRLTVL.

A remark on this clone: One end of the junction varies from germline; a read error may be responsible. This chain joins TRBV30 and TRBJ1-4; 9 nucleotides align to TRBD1. Germline loops: CDR1 GTSNPN, CDR2 SVGIG (reference sequence). CDR3 size: 11 residues. The CDR3 DNA reads TGTGCCTGGAGCCTTGGACAGGGGCGCGTTTTT. Translating it yields CAWSLGQGRVF.

The rearrangement uses TRBV6-2 or TRBV6-3 and TRBJ1-4; D is undetermined. Looked up from germline, CDR1 is MNHEY and CDR2 is SVGEGT. CDR3 length equals 13 residues. The V gene lost 2 bases and the J gene lost 6 bases, with 7 bases spanning the gap. As DNA, the CDR3 is TGTGCCAGCAGTTACCCCGGGTATGAAAAACTGTTTTTT. This translates into CASSYPGYEKLFF.

The chain combines TRBV18 with TRBJ2-5; D perhaps matches TRBD1 (5 bases). Trimming cost V 2 bases and J 4 bases, with 5 bases left between them. The germline V gene has CDR1 KGHSH and CDR2 LQKENI. The CDR3 totals 12 residues. The CDR3 bases are TGTGCCAGCTCACCAGGGGCAGAGACCCAGTACTTC. Its protein product is CASSPGAETQYF.

The chain employs TRBV6-5 and TRBJ2-1, with 8 nucleotides matching TRBD2. V was clipped by 6 bases and J by 2 bases; unmatched bases: 6. Germline lookup yields CDR1 MNHEY and CDR2 SVGAGI. The CDR3 totals 15 residues. DNA of the CDR3: TGTGCCAGCAGCCTCGGGGGGGCCCCCTACAATGAGCAGTTCTTC. Encoded protein: CASSLGGAPYNEQFF.

V gene TRBV24-1 combines with J gene TRBJ2-5; the match to TRBD1 covers 7 bases. Germline CDR1 is KGHDR and CDR2 is SFDVKD. The V segment lost 5 bases and the J segment 3 bases; nucleotides outside the gene matches: 8. The CDR3 has 15 amino acids. The CDR3 here is CATSGRPGQKETQYF. CDR3 nucleotide sequence: TGTGCCACCAGTGGTAGACCGGGACAGAAAGAGACCCAGTACTTC.